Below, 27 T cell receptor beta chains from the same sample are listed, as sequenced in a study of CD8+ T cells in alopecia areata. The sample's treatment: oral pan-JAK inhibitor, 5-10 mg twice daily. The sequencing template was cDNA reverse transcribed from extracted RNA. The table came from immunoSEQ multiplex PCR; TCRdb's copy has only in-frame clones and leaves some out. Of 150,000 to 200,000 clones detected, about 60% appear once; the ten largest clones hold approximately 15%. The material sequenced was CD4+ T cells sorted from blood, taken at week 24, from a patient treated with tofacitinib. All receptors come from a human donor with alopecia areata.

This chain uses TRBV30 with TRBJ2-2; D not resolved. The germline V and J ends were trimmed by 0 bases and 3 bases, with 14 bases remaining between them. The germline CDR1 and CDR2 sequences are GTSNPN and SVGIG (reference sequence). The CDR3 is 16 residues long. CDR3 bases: TGTGCCTGGAGTGTACTGGGGTTTATCGACACCGGGGAGCTGTTTTTT. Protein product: CAWSVLGFIDTGELFF.

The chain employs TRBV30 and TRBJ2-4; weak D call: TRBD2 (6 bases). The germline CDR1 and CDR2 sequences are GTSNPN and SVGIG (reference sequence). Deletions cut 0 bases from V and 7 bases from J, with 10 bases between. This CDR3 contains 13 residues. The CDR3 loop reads CAWSVSSGNIQYF. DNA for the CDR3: TGTGCCTGGAGTGTATCCAGCGGGAACATTCAGTACTTC.

Here the CDR3 reads CASSPSSGGAGEQYF. CDR3 coding DNA: TGTGCCAGCAGTCCCTCCAGCGGGGGGGCGGGTGAGCAGTACTTC. The genes are TRBV6-5 and TRBJ2-7; 10 positions match TRBD2. Losses at the gene ends were 5 bases for V and 7 bases for J; bases not matched to a gene: 11. Per germline, CDR1 MNHEY and CDR2 SVGAGI. The CDR3 sequence is 15 residues long.

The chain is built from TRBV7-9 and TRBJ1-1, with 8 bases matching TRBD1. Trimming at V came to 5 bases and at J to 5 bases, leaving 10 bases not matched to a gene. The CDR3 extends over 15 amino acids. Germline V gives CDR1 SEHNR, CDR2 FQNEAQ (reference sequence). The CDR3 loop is CASSPSGQGRTEAFF. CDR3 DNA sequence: TGTGCCAGCAGCCCATCCGGACAGGGAAGAACTGAAGCTTTCTTT.

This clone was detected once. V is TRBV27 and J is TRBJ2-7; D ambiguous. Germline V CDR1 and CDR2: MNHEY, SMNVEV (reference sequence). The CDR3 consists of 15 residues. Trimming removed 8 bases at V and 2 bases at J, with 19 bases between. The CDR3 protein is CASYSSGLSTYEQYF. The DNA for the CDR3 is TGTGCCAGCTATTCCTCCGGTTTGTCCACCTACGAGCAGTACTTC.

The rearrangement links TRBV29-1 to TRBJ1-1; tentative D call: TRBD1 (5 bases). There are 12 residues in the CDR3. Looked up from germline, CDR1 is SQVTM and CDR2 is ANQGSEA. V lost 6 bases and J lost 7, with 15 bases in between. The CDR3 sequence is CSVVRQRSEAFF. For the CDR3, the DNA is TGCAGCGTCGTAAGACAGCGAAGTGAAGCTTTCTTT.

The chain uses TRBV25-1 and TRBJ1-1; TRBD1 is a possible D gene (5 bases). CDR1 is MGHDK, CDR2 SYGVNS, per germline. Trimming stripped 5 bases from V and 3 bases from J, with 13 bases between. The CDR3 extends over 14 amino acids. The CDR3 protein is CASSSRQRDTEAFF. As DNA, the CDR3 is TGTGCCAGCAGTTCCCGACAGCGGGACACTGAAGCTTTCTTT.

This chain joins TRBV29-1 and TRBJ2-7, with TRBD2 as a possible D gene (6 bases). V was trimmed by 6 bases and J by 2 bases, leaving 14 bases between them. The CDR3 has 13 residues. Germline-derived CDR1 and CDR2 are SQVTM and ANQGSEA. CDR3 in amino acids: CSVWSGQTYEQYF. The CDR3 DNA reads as TGCAGCGTATGGAGCGGGCAGACCTACGAGCAGTACTTC.

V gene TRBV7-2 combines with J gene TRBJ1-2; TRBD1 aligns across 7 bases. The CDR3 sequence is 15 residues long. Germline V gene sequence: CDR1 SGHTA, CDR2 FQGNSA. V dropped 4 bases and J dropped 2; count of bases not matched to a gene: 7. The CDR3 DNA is TGTGCCAGCAGCTCGACAGGGTCGGGCAACTATGGCTACACCTTC. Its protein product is CASSSTGSGNYGYTF. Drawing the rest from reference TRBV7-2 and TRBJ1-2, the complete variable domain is GAGVSQSPSNKVTEKGKDVELRCDPISGHTALYWYRQSLGQGLEFLIYFQGNSAPDKSGLPSDRFSAERTGGSVSTLTIQRTQQEDSAVYLCASSSTGSGNYGYTFGSGTRLTVV.

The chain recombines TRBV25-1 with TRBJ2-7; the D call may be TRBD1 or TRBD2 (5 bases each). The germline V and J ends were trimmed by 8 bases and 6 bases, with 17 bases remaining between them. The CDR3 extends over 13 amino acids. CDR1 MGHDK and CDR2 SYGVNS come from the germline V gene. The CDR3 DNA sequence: TGTGCCAGCCAGGGAGTCCTGAGCGTCGAGCAGTACTTC. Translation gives CASQGVLSVEQYF.

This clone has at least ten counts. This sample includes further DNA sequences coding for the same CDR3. The CDR3: CASSLDQGNSPLHF. CDR3 nucleotide sequence: TGTGCCAGCAGCCTGGATCAGGGGAATTCACCCCTCCACTTT. The chain uses TRBV7-9 and TRBJ1-6; possibly TRBD1 for D (6 bases). The germline V gene has CDR1 SEHNR and CDR2 FQNEAQ (reference sequence). With 5 bases removed from V and 7 bases from J, the gap between germline ends came to 12 bases. The CDR3 totals 14 residues.

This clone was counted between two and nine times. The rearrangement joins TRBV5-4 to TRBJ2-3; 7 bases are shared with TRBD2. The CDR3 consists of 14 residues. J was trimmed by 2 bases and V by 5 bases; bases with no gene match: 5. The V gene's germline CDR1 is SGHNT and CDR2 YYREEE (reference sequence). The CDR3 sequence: CASSRRGITDTQYF. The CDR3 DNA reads TGTGCCAGCAGTCGGCGGGGGATCACAGATACGCAGTATTTT.

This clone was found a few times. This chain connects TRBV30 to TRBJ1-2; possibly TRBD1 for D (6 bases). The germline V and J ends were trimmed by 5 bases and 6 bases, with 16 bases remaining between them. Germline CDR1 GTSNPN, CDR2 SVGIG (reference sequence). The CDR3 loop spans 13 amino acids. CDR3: CAWAGQSYDGYTF. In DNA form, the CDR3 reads TGTGCCTGGGCCGGACAGTCATACGATGGCTACACCTTC.

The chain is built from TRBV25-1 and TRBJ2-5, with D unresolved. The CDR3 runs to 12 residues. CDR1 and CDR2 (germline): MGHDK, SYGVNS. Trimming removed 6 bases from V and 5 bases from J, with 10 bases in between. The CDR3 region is CASRWARETQYF. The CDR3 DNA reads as TGTGCCAGCAGATGGGCTCGGGAGACCCAGTACTTC.

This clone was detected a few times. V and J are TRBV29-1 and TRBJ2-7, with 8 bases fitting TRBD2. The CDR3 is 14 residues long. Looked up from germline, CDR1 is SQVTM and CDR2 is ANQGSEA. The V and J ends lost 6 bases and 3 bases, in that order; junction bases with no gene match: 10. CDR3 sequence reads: CSVASGGAIYEQYF. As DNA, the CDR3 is TGCAGCGTGGCCTCCGGGGGGGCCATCTACGAGCAGTACTTC.

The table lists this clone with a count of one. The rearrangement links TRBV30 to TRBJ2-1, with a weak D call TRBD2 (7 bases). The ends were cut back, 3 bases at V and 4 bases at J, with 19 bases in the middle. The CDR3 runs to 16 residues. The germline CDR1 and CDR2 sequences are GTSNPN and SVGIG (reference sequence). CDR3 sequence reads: CAWSGMGGATYNEQFF. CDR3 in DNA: TGTGCCTGGAGCGGCATGGGGGGGGCCACGTACAATGAGCAGTTCTTC.

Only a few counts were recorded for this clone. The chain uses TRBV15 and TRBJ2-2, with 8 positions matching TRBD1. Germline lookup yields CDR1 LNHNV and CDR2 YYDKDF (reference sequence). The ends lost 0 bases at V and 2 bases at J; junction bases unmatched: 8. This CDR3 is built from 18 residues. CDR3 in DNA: TGTGCCACCAGCAGAGATCTGGCCGGGACAGGAAACACCGGGGAGCTGTTTTTT. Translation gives CATSRDLAGTGNTGELFF.

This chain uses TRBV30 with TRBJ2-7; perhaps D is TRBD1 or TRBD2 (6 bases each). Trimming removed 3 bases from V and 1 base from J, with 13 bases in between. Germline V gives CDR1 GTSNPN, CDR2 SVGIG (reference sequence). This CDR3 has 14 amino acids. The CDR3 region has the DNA TGTGCCTGGAGCCGAGGGGGGATTTCCTACGAGCAGTACTTC. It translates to CAWSRGGISYEQYF.

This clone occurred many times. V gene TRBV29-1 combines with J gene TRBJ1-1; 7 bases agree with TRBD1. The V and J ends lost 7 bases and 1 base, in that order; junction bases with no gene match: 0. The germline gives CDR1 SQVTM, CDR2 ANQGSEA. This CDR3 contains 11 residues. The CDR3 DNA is TGCAGCGACAGGGGGAACACTGAAGCTTTCTTT. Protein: CSDRGNTEAFF.

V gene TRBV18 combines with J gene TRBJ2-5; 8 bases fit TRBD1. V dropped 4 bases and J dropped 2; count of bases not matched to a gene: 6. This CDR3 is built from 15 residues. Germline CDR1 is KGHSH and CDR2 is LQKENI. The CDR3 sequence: CASSQRQGIQETQYF. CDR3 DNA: TGTGCCAGCTCACAACGACAGGGGATACAAGAGACCCAGTACTTC.

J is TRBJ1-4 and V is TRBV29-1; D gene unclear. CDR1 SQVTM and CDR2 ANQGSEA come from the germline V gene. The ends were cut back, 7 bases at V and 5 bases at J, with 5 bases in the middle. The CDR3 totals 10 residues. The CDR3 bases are TGCAGCGCCCAAAATGAAAAACTGTTTTTT. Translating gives CSAQNEKLFF.

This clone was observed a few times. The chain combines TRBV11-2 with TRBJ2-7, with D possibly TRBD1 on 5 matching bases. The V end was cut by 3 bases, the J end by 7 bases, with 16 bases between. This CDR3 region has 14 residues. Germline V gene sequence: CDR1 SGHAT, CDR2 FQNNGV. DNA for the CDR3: TGTGCCAGCAGCTTGGAGCCAGGGTTTGGTGAGCAGTACTTC. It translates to CASSLEPGFGEQYF. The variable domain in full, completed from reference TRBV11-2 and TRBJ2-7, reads EAGVAQSPRYKIIEKRQSVAFWCNPISGHATLYWYQQILGQGPKLLIQFQNNGVVDDSQLPKDRFSAERLKGVDSTLKIQPAKLEDSAVYLCASSLEPGFGEQYFGPGTRLTVT.

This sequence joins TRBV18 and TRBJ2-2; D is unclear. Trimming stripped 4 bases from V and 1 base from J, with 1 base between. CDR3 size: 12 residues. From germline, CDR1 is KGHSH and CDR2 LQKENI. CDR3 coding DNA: TGTGCCAGCTCACTGAACACCGGGGAGCTGTTTTTT. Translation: CASSLNTGELFF.

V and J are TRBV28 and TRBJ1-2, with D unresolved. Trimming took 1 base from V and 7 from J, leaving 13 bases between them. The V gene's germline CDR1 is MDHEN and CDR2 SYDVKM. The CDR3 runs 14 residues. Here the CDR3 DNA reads TGTGCCAGCAGTTTATCTACCAGCTACGGTGGCTACACCTTC. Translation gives CASSLSTSYGGYTF.

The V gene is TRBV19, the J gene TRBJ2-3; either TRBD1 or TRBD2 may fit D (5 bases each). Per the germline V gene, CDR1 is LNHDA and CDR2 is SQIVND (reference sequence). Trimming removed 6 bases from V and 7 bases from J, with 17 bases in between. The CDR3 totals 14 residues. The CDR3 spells CASRPPGPSNTQYF. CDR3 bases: TGTGCCAGTAGACCCCCGGGGCCCTCGAATACGCAGTATTTT.

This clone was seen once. Here the CDR3 reads CATSGDRKETQYF. CDR3 DNA: TGTGCCACCAGCGGGGACAGAAAAGAGACCCAGTACTTC. The chain recombines TRBV15 with TRBJ2-5; 7 bases agree with TRBD1. Germline assignment: CDR1 LNHNV and CDR2 YYDKDF (reference sequence). V shed 5 bases and J 3 bases; nucleotides not matched to a gene: 3. The length of the CDR3 is 13 residues.

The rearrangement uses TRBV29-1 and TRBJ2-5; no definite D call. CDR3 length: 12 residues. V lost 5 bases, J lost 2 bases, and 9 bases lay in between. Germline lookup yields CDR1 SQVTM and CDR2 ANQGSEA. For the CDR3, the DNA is TGCAGCGTTAGCGAGGCACAAGAGACCCAGTACTTC. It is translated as CSVSEAQETQYF.